The 14 T cell receptor beta chains below were found in one sample sequenced in a study of blood T cell repertoires in COVID-19. Only in-frame clones appear in the TCRdb table, and some are missing; sequencing was by immunoSEQ multiplex PCR. The data hold some 140,000 clones, with approximately 88% observed a single time. Source material: PBMCs or T cells enriched from blood (not recorded which). The receptors here all came from a man aged 40-50 years with acute COVID-19.

The rearrangement uses TRBV4-1 and TRBJ1-2; TRBD1 matches at 7 bases. Germline CDR1 MGHRA, CDR2 YSYEKL. With 0 bases clipped from V and 8 bases from J, the junction kept 6 bases outside the gene matches. The CDR3 runs to 14 residues. The CDR3 protein is CASSQDSRGEGYTF. CDR3 in DNA: TGCGCCAGCAGCCAAGATAGCAGGGGGGAAGGCTACACCTTC.

In this sample, this clone turned up once. The V and J genes are TRBV4-3 and TRBJ1-4, with 12 nucleotides matching TRBD1. The CDR3 is 14 residues long. V dropped 6 bases and J dropped 10; count of bases not matched to a gene: 6. Germline CDR1 is LGHNA and CDR2 is YSLEER. The CDR3 protein is CASRLGTGGGKLFF. For the CDR3, the DNA is TGCGCCAGCAGGCTTGGGACAGGGGGCGGAAAACTGTTTTTT.

The DNA of the CDR3 is TGCGCCAGCAGTGAGGGGGCGAGGTACGAGCAGTACTTC. As protein: CASSEGARYEQYF. The J gene is TRBJ2-7, the V gene TRBV10-1; maybe TRBD1 (5 bases). This CDR3 has 13 residues. Between the trimmed V and J ends, which lost 2 bases and 4 bases, there was a span of 9 bases. Per germline, CDR1 WNHNN and CDR2 SYGVQD (reference sequence).

The CDR3 coding sequence is TGTGCCAGCAGTTTATCATCAGGGGCCTACGAGCAGTACTTC. Translation gives CASSLSSGAYEQYF. The gene calls are TRBV28 and TRBJ2-7; D might be TRBD1 (6 bases). This CDR3 region has 14 residues. CDR1 and CDR2 from the germline V gene are MDHEN and SYDVKM. V lost 1 base, J lost 2 bases, and 9 bases lay in between. The full variable domain, completed using reference TRBV28 and TRBJ2-7, is DVKVTQSSRYLVKRTGEKVFLECVQDMDHENMFWYRQDPGLGLRLIYFSYDVKMKEKGDIPEGYSVSREKKERFSLILESASTNQTSMYLCASSLSSGAYEQYFGPGTRLTVT.

The chain has TRBV15 and TRBJ1-5, with 9 bases aligning to TRBD1. The CDR3 is 17 residues long. V lost 5 bases and J lost 2; bases outside the gene matches: 10. CDR1 is LNHNV, CDR2 YYDKDF, per germline (reference sequence). As DNA, the CDR3 is TGTGCCACCAGCGAAAGGACAGGGGCGTTTGGCAATCAGCCCCAGCATTTT. Encoded protein: CATSERTGAFGNQPQHF. Using reference TRBV15 and TRBJ1-5 for the parts outside the CDR3, the full variable domain is DAMVIQNPRYQVTQFGKPVTLSCSQTLNHNVMYWYQQKSSQAPKLLFHYYDKDFNNEADTPDNFQSRRPNTSFCFLDIRSPGLGDTAMYLCATSERTGAFGNQPQHFGDGTRLSIL.

The rearrangement joins TRBV4-3 to TRBJ2-3; D is ambiguous. CDR1 is LGHNA, CDR2 YSLEER, per germline. The CDR3 has 17 amino acids. Trimming stripped 0 bases from V and 1 base from J, with 14 bases between. The chain's CDR3 is CASSQDIQRMGTDTQYF. The DNA for the CDR3 is TGCGCCAGCAGCCAAGATATTCAGAGGATGGGCACAGATACGCAGTATTTT.

V and J are TRBV9 and TRBJ1-1; D uncertain. The CDR3 loop spans 15 amino acids. Germline V lookup: CDR1 SGDLS, CDR2 YYNGEE. V was trimmed by 4 bases and J by 1 base, leaving 14 bases between them. The CDR3 is CASSPGRGSNTEAFF. The CDR3 DNA is TGTGCCAGCAGCCCCGGAAGAGGGTCGAACACTGAAGCTTTCTTT.

The genes are TRBV6-6 and TRBJ2-7, with 8 nucleotides matching TRBD1. Germline CDR1 MNHNY, CDR2 SVGAGI (reference sequence). This CDR3 region has 12 residues. The CDR3 loop reads CVTGTGPYEQYF. DNA for the CDR3: TGTGTAACCGGGACAGGACCTTACGAGCAGTACTTC.

The chain has TRBV28 and TRBJ1-2; TRBD1 agrees at 10 bases. CDR1 and CDR2 from the germline V gene are MDHEN and SYDVKM. The J segment lost 5 bases and the V segment lost 4 bases, leaving 10 bases of the junction unmatched. This CDR3 has 16 residues. CDR3 region: CASSSTFGTGVYGYTF. The CDR3, as DNA: TGTGCCAGCAGTTCCACATTCGGGACAGGGGTATATGGCTACACCTTC.

The V and J genes are TRBV4-1 and TRBJ2-5; 9 bases align to TRBD2. This CDR3 is built from 15 residues. V gave up 6 bases and J gave up 1 base; unmatched junction bases: 6. Germline V lookup: CDR1 MGHRA, CDR2 YSYEKL. Here the CDR3 reads CASSFSGGPQETQYF. In DNA form, the CDR3 reads TGCGCCAGCAGTTTCAGCGGGGGGCCCCAAGAGACCCAGTACTTC.

Only one count was recorded for this clone. This sequence joins TRBV5-8 and TRBJ2-3; 7 bases map to TRBD1. This CDR3 spans 15 amino acids. The J segment lost 6 bases and the V segment lost 0 bases, leaving 7 bases of the junction unmatched. The V gene's germline CDR1 is SGHTS and CDR2 YDEGEE. The CDR3 reads CASSLAATGIDTQYF. CDR3 coding DNA: TGTGCCAGCAGCTTGGCCGCGACAGGGATCGATACGCAGTATTTT.

The chain joins TRBV19 to TRBJ1-6; 9 bases are a match to TRBD1. This CDR3 has 14 residues. Germline V gene lookup returns CDR1 LNHDA and CDR2 SQIVND (reference sequence). V trimming: 5 bases; J trimming: 14 bases; junction bases outside the gene matches: 10. Written as DNA, the CDR3 is TGTGCCAGTAGTTTGGGACAGGGAATTAAAGCCCTCCACTTT. Residues: CASSLGQGIKALHF. The complete variable domain, with remaining parts taken from reference TRBV19 and TRBJ1-6, reads DGGITQSPKYLFRKEGQNVTLSCEQNLNHDAMYWYRQDPGQGLRLIYYSQIVNDFQKGDIAEGYSVSREKKESFPLTVTSAQKNPTAFYLCASSLGQGIKALHFGNGTRLTVT.

In this sample, this clone turned up once. This chain links TRBV7-2 with TRBJ1-4; maybe TRBD1 (5 bases). Germline CDR1 is SGHTA and CDR2 is FQGNSA. V was shortened by 4 bases and J by 0 bases, with 9 bases between the two germline ends. The CDR3 is made up of 15 amino acids. CDR3 region: CASSWGDATNEKLFF. CDR3 coding DNA: TGTGCCAGCAGCTGGGGGGATGCAACTAATGAAAAACTGTTTTTT.

The V gene is TRBV7-8, the J gene TRBJ2-1; 7 positions match TRBD2. J lost 7 bases, V lost 2 bases, and 8 bases had no gene match. The CDR3 runs 15 residues. Germline CDR1 reads SGHVS; CDR2 reads FQNEAQ. CDR3 sequence (DNA): TGTGCCAGCAGCTTACGATGGGGAGGGTCAAATGAGCAGTTCTTC. Translation: CASSLRWGGSNEQFF.